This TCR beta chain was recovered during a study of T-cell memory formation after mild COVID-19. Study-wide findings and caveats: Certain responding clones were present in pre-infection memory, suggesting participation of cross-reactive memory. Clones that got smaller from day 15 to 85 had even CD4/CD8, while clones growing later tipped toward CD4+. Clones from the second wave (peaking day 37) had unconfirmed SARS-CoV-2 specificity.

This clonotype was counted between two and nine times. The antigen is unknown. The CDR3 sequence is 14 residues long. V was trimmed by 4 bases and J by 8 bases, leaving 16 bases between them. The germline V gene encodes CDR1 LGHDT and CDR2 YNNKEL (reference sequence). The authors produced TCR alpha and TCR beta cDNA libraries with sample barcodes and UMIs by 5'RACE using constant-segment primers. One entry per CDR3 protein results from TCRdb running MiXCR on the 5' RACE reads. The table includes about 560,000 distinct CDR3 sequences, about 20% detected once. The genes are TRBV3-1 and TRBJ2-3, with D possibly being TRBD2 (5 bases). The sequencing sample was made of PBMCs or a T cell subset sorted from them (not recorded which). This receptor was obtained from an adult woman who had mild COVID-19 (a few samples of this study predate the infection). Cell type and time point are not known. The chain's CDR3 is CASSREDWHTTQYF. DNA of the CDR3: TGTGCCAGCAGCCGAGAGGACTGGCACACTACGCAGTATTTT.